Below, 20 T cell receptor beta chains from the same sample are listed, as sequenced in a study of Ad26.COV2.S vaccination and SARS-CoV-2 variants. This sample's treatment: some 20 received Ad26.COV2.S at low or high dose, single or two shots; about 5 received placebo; per-sample allocation not given. Sampling was performed 63 days after the first vaccine or placebo injection. Here immunoSEQ multiplex PCR was the method, and the copy in TCRdb shows in-frame clones only, minus some. The profile covers 300,000 to 400,000 clones, with 80% to 90% appearing a single time and approximately 3.6% taken by the ten largest. The source was peripheral blood, collected in a trial of Ad26.COV2.S vaccine versus placebo. Receptors originate from a person between 18 and 60 years old who received the Ad26.COV2.S COVID-19 vaccine or a placebo.

The chain employs TRBV13 and TRBJ2-3, with 8 bases matching TRBD1. The CDR3 is 16 residues long. J was trimmed by 4 bases and V by 11 bases; bases with no gene match: 17. From germline, CDR1 is PRHDT and CDR2 FYEKMQ (reference sequence). Here the CDR3 reads CASHGLQDRDADTQYF. The CDR3 DNA is TGTGCCTCCCACGGCCTCCAGGACAGGGACGCAGATACGCAGTATTTT.

This sequence joins TRBV4-2 and TRBJ1-5; unclear D gene. CDR3 size: 13 residues. V dropped 0 bases and J dropped 7 bases, with 7 bases sitting between them. Germline lookup yields CDR1 LGHNA and CDR2 YNFKEQ. CDR3 bases: TGTGCCAGCAGCCAAGATGGCGCGCAGCCCCAGCATTTT. It translates to CASSQDGAQPQHF.

The CDR3 DNA reads as TGTGCCAGCAGTTGGGTAGCGGACTCCTACAATGAGCAGTTCTTC. This codes for CASSWVADSYNEQFF. The rearrangement joins TRBV6-2 or TRBV6-3 to TRBJ2-1; possible D gene TRBD2, 6 bases. CDR3 length equals 15 residues. The V and J ends lost 4 bases and 0 bases respectively, with 10 bases between them. Germline V lookup: CDR1 MNHEY, CDR2 SVGEGT.

The chain employs TRBV2 and TRBJ2-2; 7 bases fit TRBD2. V lost 10 bases to trimming and J lost 4 bases; unmatched junction nucleotides: 12. The CDR3 covers 15 residues. CDR1 SNHLY and CDR2 FYNNEI come from the germline V gene. This CDR3 reads CATLSPGEGTGELFF. CDR3 DNA: TGTGCCACCCTCTCCCCGGGGGAGGGCACCGGGGAGCTGTTTTTT.

This CDR3 reads CASSSQVWDQPQHF. The CDR3 DNA reads as TGTGCCAGCAGTTCGCAGGTATGGGATCAGCCCCAGCATTTT. V gene TRBV6-4 combines with J gene TRBJ1-5; no clear D. CDR1 MRHNA and CDR2 SNTAGT come from the germline V gene. The CDR3 contains 14 residues. V was clipped by 5 bases and J by 5 bases, with 13 bases between them.

The rearrangement uses TRBV19 and TRBJ2-7, with D unclear. The V end was cut by 10 bases, the J end by 3 bases, with 4 bases between. This CDR3 contains 9 residues. The germline V gene has CDR1 LNHDA and CDR2 SQIVND (reference sequence). The CDR3 DNA is TGTGCCAAAAACTACGAGCAGTACTTC. The encoded protein is CAKNYEQYF.

The V call is TRBV7-2, the J call TRBJ1-1; D not certain. The CDR3 covers 13 residues. Trimming removed 5 bases at V and 4 bases at J, with 11 bases between. Germline CDR1 reads SGHTA; CDR2 reads FQGNSA. Here the CDR3 reads CASSSRVTTEAFF. The CDR3 DNA sequence: TGTGCCAGCAGCAGTAGGGTGACCACTGAAGCTTTCTTT.

The V gene is TRBV7-3, the J gene TRBJ2-5, with D perhaps matching TRBD2 (6 bases). V was trimmed by 5 bases and J by 5 bases, leaving 15 bases between them. Germline V gene data show CDR1 as SGHTA and CDR2 as FQGTGA. The CDR3 covers 14 residues. CDR3 amino acids: CASSPGGGPETQYF. Written as DNA, the CDR3 is TGTGCCAGCAGCCCCGGGGGAGGTCCTGAGACCCAGTACTTC.

The chain employs TRBV7-3 and TRBJ1-2; D is undetermined. Germline loops: CDR1 SGHTA, CDR2 FQGTGA. The CDR3 runs to 15 residues. Between the trimmed V and J ends, which lost 5 bases and 0 bases, there was a span of 13 bases. DNA for the CDR3: TGTGCCAGCAGCGAAACTAGATCAGCTAACTATGGCTACACCTTC. Translation: CASSETRSANYGYTF.

The count of this clone is one. The rearrangement uses TRBV5-4 and TRBJ1-3; possibly TRBD1 for D (5 bases). Germline CDR1 reads SGHNT; CDR2 reads YYREEE (reference sequence). V dropped 4 bases and J dropped 0 bases, with 14 bases sitting between them. This CDR3 is 16 amino acids long. This chain's CDR3 is CASSQGTDDSGNTIYF. As DNA, the CDR3 is TGTGCCAGCAGCCAAGGGACGGACGACTCTGGAAACACCATATATTTT.

This clone occurred once. This chain joins TRBV2 and TRBJ2-7; TRBD1 might be the D (5 bases). The V gene's germline CDR1 is SNHLY and CDR2 FYNNEI. The CDR3 has 13 residues. Trimming left V 7 bases short and J 2 bases short, with 12 bases between. The CDR3 DNA is TGTGCCAGCATATTCGGACAAGCCTACGAGCAGTACTTC. Amino acid sequence: CASIFGQAYEQYF.

This clone came up once. The chain couples TRBV9 to TRBJ2-2; D remains ambiguous. CDR3 size: 17 residues. V was shortened by 3 bases and J by 0 bases, with 15 bases between the two germline ends. Per the germline V gene, CDR1 is SGDLS and CDR2 is YYNGEE. The CDR3 is CASSAPLGLSNTGELFF. As DNA, the CDR3 is TGTGCCAGCAGCGCCCCTCTCGGGCTATCGAACACCGGGGAGCTGTTTTTT.

This chain links TRBV15 with TRBJ1-3, with D maybe TRBD1 (6 bases). The CDR3 is made up of 15 amino acids. Germline V gives CDR1 LNHNV, CDR2 YYDKDF (reference sequence). Trimming shortened V by 5 bases and J by 4 bases, and 15 bases separated the two germline ends. The chain's CDR3 is CATSARQAPGNTIYF. CDR3 in DNA: TGTGCCACCAGCGCCCGACAGGCGCCGGGAAACACCATATATTTT. Full variable domain (outside the CDR3, taken from reference TRBV15 and TRBJ1-3): DAMVIQNPRYQVTQFGKPVTLSCSQTLNHNVMYWYQQKSSQAPKLLFHYYDKDFNNEADTPDNFQSRRPNTSFCFLDIRSPGLGDTAMYLCATSARQAPGNTIYFGEGSWLTVV.

The chain is built from TRBV7-3 and TRBJ2-2; D is undetermined. The V gene lost 5 bases and the J gene lost 9 bases, with 16 bases spanning the gap. The CDR3 has 14 amino acids. Looked up from germline, CDR1 is SGHTA and CDR2 is FQGTGA. The CDR3 DNA sequence: TGTGCCAGCAGCCCCGATAGAACCGCCCGGGAGCTGTTTTTT. Encoded protein: CASSPDRTARELFF.

The chain employs TRBV5-1 and TRBJ1-1; TRBD1 aligns across 8 bases. Germline V gene sequence: CDR1 SGHRS, CDR2 YFSETQ. Trimming removed 2 bases from V and 7 bases from J; junction bases left unmatched: 4. This CDR3 is built from 13 residues. In DNA form, the CDR3 reads TGCGCCAGCAGCTTTGGACAGGGAGGTGAAGCTTTCTTT. Translated: CASSFGQGGEAFF.

The rearrangement uses TRBV18 and TRBJ2-7; D remains ambiguous. The CDR3 sequence is 14 residues long. Per germline, CDR1 KGHSH and CDR2 LQKENI. The V end lost 1 base, the J end lost 6 bases, and 13 bases lay between the germline ends. CDR3 coding DNA: TGTGCCAGCTCACCACGTAAGATAACTTCCGAGCAGTACTTC. It is translated as CASSPRKITSEQYF.

V usage is TRBV19 and J usage is TRBJ1-6; D may be TRBD1 (6 bases). Looked up from germline, CDR1 is LNHDA and CDR2 is SQIVND (reference sequence). V lost 6 bases and J lost 9, with 21 bases in between. The CDR3 totals 16 residues. The DNA of the CDR3 is TGTGCCAGTAGGCTCGCTGCGGACAGCCGGGGTTCACCCCTCCACTTT. Amino acid sequence: CASRLAADSRGSPLHF.

The genes are TRBV19 and TRBJ2-1, with D possibly being TRBD2 (7 bases). The CDR3 sequence is 14 residues long. Germline-derived CDR1 and CDR2 are LNHDA and SQIVND (reference sequence). Trimming shortened V by 9 bases and J by 7 bases, and 19 bases separated the two germline ends. The DNA for the CDR3 is TGTGCCAGCCGTCGGGGGGCCGGTGGAAATGAGCAGTTCTTC. It specifies CASRRGAGGNEQFF. Full variable domain (remainder filled in from reference TRBV19 and TRBJ2-1): DGGITQSPKYLFRKEGQNVTLSCEQNLNHDAMYWYRQDPGQGLRLIYYSQIVNDFQKGDIAEGYSVSREKKESFPLTVTSAQKNPTAFYLCASRRGAGGNEQFFGPGTRLTVL.

The chain recombines TRBV3-1 (or the pseudogene TRBV3-2) with TRBJ2-2, with 9 positions matching TRBD1. The germline gives CDR1 LGHDT, CDR2 YNNKEL (reference sequence). CDR3 length: 16 amino acids. V gave up 2 bases and J gave up 5 bases; unmatched junction bases: 6. The CDR3 loop reads CASSQPVGQGTGELFF. CDR3 nucleotide sequence: TGTGCCAGCAGCCAACCCGTAGGACAGGGGACCGGGGAGCTGTTTTTT.

The chain recombines TRBV3-1 (or the pseudogene TRBV3-2) with TRBJ1-4; D not resolved. Germline assignment: CDR1 LGHDT and CDR2 YNNKEL (reference sequence). Deletions cut 4 bases from V and 6 bases from J, with 12 bases between. This CDR3 has 14 amino acids. CDR3 protein: CASSRGYSDEKLFF. CDR3 bases: TGTGCCAGCAGCCGCGGATATAGTGATGAAAAACTGTTTTTT.